These 18 T cell receptor beta chains share one sample of origin, sequenced in a study of cytomegalovirus exposure and HLA in healthy donors. This PCR relied on a set of 60 Vbeta primers and 13 Jbeta primers. Using immunoSEQ multiplex PCR, the repertoire was profiled, and TCRdb retains in-frame clones only, with some absent. The repertoire includes about 100,000 clones, around three quarters of them detected once, and around 4% sits in the top ten. The sample consisted of PBMCs. All receptors derive from a female donor in good health and CMV-seropositive.

J is TRBJ1-6 and V is TRBV18, with D perhaps matching TRBD1 (5 bases). The V end was cut by 3 bases, the J end by 8 bases, with 17 bases between. Germline CDR1 and CDR2: KGHSH and LQKENI. This CDR3 has 16 amino acids. The CDR3 here is CASSPASSGADSPLHF. CDR3 bases: TGTGCCAGCTCACCTGCCTCTTCTGGGGCGGATTCACCCCTCCACTTT.

This clone was counted only a few times. The rearrangement links TRBV5-4 to TRBJ1-6, with D unresolved. CDR1 is SGHNT, CDR2 YYREEE, per germline (reference sequence). The CDR3 spans 16 residues. V was clipped by 2 bases and J by 5 bases, with 14 bases between them. The CDR3 DNA follows: TGTGCCAGCAGCTTCCCCGACGACCGGGATAATTCACCCCTCCACTTT. This codes for CASSFPDDRDNSPLHF.

This CDR3 is CASGLAGYSEQYF. As DNA, the CDR3 is TGTGCTAGTGGCCTTGCGGGGTATTCCGAGCAGTACTTC. V usage is TRBV12-5 and J usage is TRBJ2-7; tentatively, D is TRBD2 (6 bases). V dropped 6 bases and J dropped 6 bases, with 15 bases sitting between them. Germline CDR1 LGHNT, CDR2 FRNRAP. There are 13 residues in the CDR3. The full variable domain, completed using reference TRBV12-5 and TRBJ2-7, is DARVTQTPRHKVTEMGQEVTMRCQPILGHNTVFWYRQTMMQGLELLAYFRNRAPLDDSGMPKDRFSAEMPDATLATLKIQPSEPRDSAVYFCASGLAGYSEQYFGPGTRLTVT.

The chain has TRBV9 and TRBJ2-7, with D tentatively TRBD1 (7 bases). The V end lost 3 bases, the J end lost 4 bases, and 11 bases lay between the germline ends. The CDR3 is 13 amino acids. The germline gives CDR1 SGDLS, CDR2 YYNGEE. CDR3 bases: TGTGCCAGCAGCGCCCCAGGGGGGTACGAGCAGTACTTC. Residues: CASSAPGGYEQYF.

V usage is TRBV10-3 and J usage is TRBJ2-5; D not certain. The CDR3 has 15 amino acids. Germline V gene data show CDR1 as ENHRY and CDR2 as SYGVKD. V gave up 0 bases and J gave up 5 bases, with 13 bases separating them. The CDR3 is CAISESVWSTETQYF. In DNA, the CDR3 is TGTGCCATCAGTGAGTCGGTGTGGAGTACGGAGACCCAGTACTTC.

This clone was found a few times. The sample has other DNA sequences that encode this CDR3 too. The chain links TRBV2 to TRBJ2-7; D possibly corresponds to TRBD1 (5 bases). The germline V gene encodes CDR1 SNHLY and CDR2 FYNNEI. V lost 4 bases, J lost 4 bases, and 11 bases lay in between. The CDR3 is 13 amino acids. CDR3 in DNA: TGTGCCAGCAGTGTACAGGAACTATACGAGCAGTACTTC. Translating it yields CASSVQELYEQYF.

The chain links TRBV5-1 to TRBJ1-1; possible D gene TRBD1, 5 bases. The V end lost 3 bases, the J end lost 11 bases, and 17 bases lay between the germline ends. The germline V gene encodes CDR1 SGHRS and CDR2 YFSETQ. The CDR3 contains 13 residues. The DNA of the CDR3 is TGCGCCAGCAGCTCGCGGGGGGGTCCAGGTGCTTTCTTT. Encoded protein: CASSSRGGPGAFF.

The CDR3 DNA reads TGTGCCAGCGGCAAGGGGACAGGGGGAGATACGCAGTATTTT. It translates to CASGKGTGGDTQYF. This chain joins TRBV11-2 and TRBJ2-3, with 11 bases fitting TRBD1. With V trimmed by 8 bases and J by 5 bases, 6 bases remained unmatched. The CDR3 extends over 14 amino acids. Germline V lookup: CDR1 SGHAT, CDR2 FQNNGV.

V and J are TRBV7-7 and TRBJ2-7, with 8 positions matching TRBD1. This CDR3 comprises 13 residues. Trimming removed 4 bases from V and 3 bases from J; junction bases left unmatched: 2. Germline values: CDR1 SSHAT, CDR2 FNYEAQ (reference sequence). CDR3 in amino acids: CASSSGTGYEQYF. The CDR3 bases are TGTGCCAGCAGCTCCGGGACAGGCTACGAGCAGTACTTC.

The chain is built from TRBV7-2 and TRBJ2-5; the D is unclear. From germline, CDR1 is SGHTA and CDR2 FQGNSA. V was shortened by 1 base and J by 4 bases, with 7 bases between the two germline ends. This CDR3 is built from 13 residues. The CDR3 bases are TGTGCCAGCAGCTTAGTGACAACAGAGACCCAGTACTTC. Its translation: CASSLVTTETQYF.

Remarks on this clone: This is likely a read error, given that the CDR3 carries no conserved phenylalanine or tryptophan at its end. V gene TRBV27 combines with J gene TRBJ1-1; TRBD1 is a possible D gene (5 bases). Trimming removed 8 bases from V and 3 bases from J, with 13 bases in between. Per germline, CDR1 MNHEY and CDR2 SMNVEV (reference sequence). The CDR3 consists of 13 residues. In DNA, the CDR3 is TGTGCCAGCGGACACGCGTGGGACACTGAAGCTTTCCTT. This codes for CASGHAWDTEAFL.

The genes are TRBV7-2 and TRBJ2-3, with D uncertain. Trimming cost V 2 bases and J 1 base, with 4 bases left between them. This CDR3 comprises 13 residues. Per germline, CDR1 SGHTA and CDR2 FQGNSA. The CDR3 here is CASSLSGTDTQYF. The CDR3 DNA follows: TGTGCCAGCAGCTTATCAGGCACAGATACGCAGTATTTT.

This chain links TRBV6-5 with TRBJ2-2, with D possibly matching TRBD2 (5 bases). Trimming removed 2 bases from V and 6 bases from J, with 16 bases in between. Germline assignment: CDR1 MNHEY and CDR2 SVGAGI. The length of the CDR3 is 16 residues. Here the CDR3 reads CASSYGVAAGAGELFF. CDR3 in DNA: TGTGCCAGCAGTTACGGGGTCGCGGCGGGCGCCGGGGAGCTGTTTTTT.

The rearrangement joins TRBV9 to TRBJ1-2; D perhaps matches TRBD1 (5 bases). The CDR3 has 15 residues. V was clipped by 0 bases and J by 2 bases, with 11 bases between them. CDR1 SGDLS and CDR2 YYNGEE come from the germline V gene. CDR3 region: CASSVAQGTNYGYTF. CDR3 nucleotides: TGTGCCAGCAGCGTAGCCCAGGGCACGAACTATGGCTACACCTTC.

The chain uses TRBV18 and TRBJ2-7; the D gene is possibly TRBD2 (6 bases). Germline-derived CDR1 and CDR2 are KGHSH and LQKENI. This CDR3 comprises 13 residues. V shed 3 bases and J shed 7 bases, with 13 bases lying between them. This CDR3 is CASSPGRGLEQYF. CDR3 DNA: TGTGCCAGCTCACCTGGTCGGGGACTGGAGCAGTACTTC.

J is TRBJ2-7 and V is TRBV6-1; unclear D gene. This CDR3 has 12 amino acids. Germline CDR1 and CDR2: MNHNS and SASEGT. The V end lost 2 bases, the J end lost 1 base, and 3 bases lay between the germline ends. Written as DNA, the CDR3 is TGTGCCAGCAGTGAATCATCCTACGAGCAGTACTTC. The encoded protein is CASSESSYEQYF.

The chain couples TRBV29-1 to TRBJ2-1; perhaps TRBD2 as D (7 bases). Trimming removed 1 base from V and 5 bases from J, with 15 bases in between. Germline values: CDR1 SQVTM, CDR2 ANQGSEA. This CDR3 has 15 amino acids. The CDR3 region has the DNA TGCAGCGTTGAAGCTTGGGGGGGCCGGGACAATGAGCAGTTCTTC. It translates to CSVEAWGGRDNEQFF.

This rearrangement joins TRBV5-4 to TRBJ2-1, with 7 bases matching TRBD2. CDR1 SGHNT and CDR2 YYREEE come from the germline V gene (reference sequence). This CDR3 spans 15 amino acids. V was pared by 2 bases and J by 7 bases, with 9 bases of the junction left unmatched. CDR3 in amino acids: CASSLSSGAGNEQFF. CDR3 sequence (DNA): TGTGCCAGCAGCTTATCCAGCGGGGCGGGAAATGAGCAGTTCTTC.